This TCR beta chain was profiled in a study of neoadjuvant nivolumab and ipilimumab in lung cancer. Study-level findings and limits: Resected tumors had greater TCR richness and clonality than uninvolved lung.

In regard to this clone: Its cognate antigen is unknown.

The V gene's germline CDR1 is WSHSY and CDR2 SAAADI. This CDR3 is 14 amino acids long. V gave up 5 bases and J gave up 1 base, with 11 bases separating them. Using immunoSEQ multiplex PCR, the repertoire was profiled, and TCRdb retains in-frame clones only, with some absent. There are some 9,300 clones in the sample; nearly 85% occur only once, and approximately 8% lies in the top ten. This receptor was taken from an adult with non-small cell lung cancer. This specimen consisted of tumor tissue, obtained after neoadjuvant nivolumab, alone or with ipilimumab, at or shortly before surgery. The rearrangement uses TRBV10-2 and TRBJ1-1; D not certain. CDR3 loop: CASSWKPSNTEAFF. The CDR3 bases are TGCGCCAGCAGTTGGAAGCCCTCGAACACTGAAGCTTTCTTT.